These 10 T cell receptor beta chains came from one sample sequenced in a study of T-cell memory formation after mild COVID-19 (dated by TCRdb to the early 2020s). Library method: 5' RACE. The sequencer listed for this sample is Illumina NovaSeq 6000. TCRdb trimmed the raw reads at Q25, called clones with MiXCR and kept productive beta chains. Here each entry gathers all rows of one CDR3 protein and keeps the most common genes and DNA. The sample contains more than 300,000 distinct CDR3 sequences, under 25% of them found a single time. Around 23% of the sample rests with the top ten. The sample consisted of PBMCs or a T cell subset sorted from them (not recorded which). The origin of the receptors is a man between 18 and 29 years old who had mild COVID-19 (a few samples of this study predate the infection). The sample titles of this study are shuffled in the database, so cell type and time point are left out; the donor was told from shared clones.

This clonotype has just a few counts. V usage is TRBV7-9 and J usage is TRBJ1-2; D is ambiguous. Germline CDR1 reads SEHNR; CDR2 reads FQNEAQ (reference sequence). The CDR3 spans 11 residues. Trimming stripped 3 bases from V and 4 bases from J, with 3 bases between. DNA for the CDR3: TGTGCCAGCAGCTTCGGCTATGGCTACACCTTC. Protein: CASSFGYGYTF.

This clonotype was counted between two and nine times. The gene calls are TRBV20-1 and TRBJ2-3, with TRBD1 as a possible D gene (6 bases). Germline CDR1 DFQATT, CDR2 SNEGSKA (reference sequence). Trimming removed 7 bases from V and 0 bases from J, with 11 bases in between. The length of the CDR3 is 13 residues. CDR3 in DNA: TGCAGTGGGGGGCCCTCTAGCACAGATACGCAGTATTTT. Amino acid sequence: CSGGPSSTDTQYF.

This clonotype was seen only a few times. The chain couples TRBV24-1 to TRBJ2-1, with D perhaps TRBD1 or TRBD2 (5 bases each). This CDR3 region has 13 residues. The V end was cut by 4 bases, the J end by 5 bases, with 8 bases between. Germline V gives CDR1 KGHDR, CDR2 SFDVKD. The CDR3 DNA follows: TGTGCCACCAGTGAGCGAGGGGACAATGAGCAGTTCTTC. Protein: CATSERGDNEQFF.

This clonotype has a count of ten or more. The chain recombines TRBV5-1 with TRBJ1-5; 10 bases line up with TRBD1. The ends lost 5 bases at V and 4 bases at J; junction bases unmatched: 6. The CDR3 covers 15 residues. Germline V gene lookup returns CDR1 SGHRS and CDR2 YFSETQ. The CDR3 region has the DNA TGCGCCAGCAGAGAGGGGACAGGGGAAAATCAGCCCCAGCATTTT. This translates into CASREGTGENQPQHF.

V gene TRBV6-5 combines with J gene TRBJ1-3; D not certain. The CDR3 is 15 amino acids. V gave up 4 bases and J gave up 0 bases, with 10 bases separating them. Germline values: CDR1 MNHEY, CDR2 SVGAGI. The CDR3 region is CASSLQLFSGNTIYF. The CDR3 bases are TGTGCCAGCAGTTTACAGCTGTTCTCTGGAAACACCATATATTTT.

DNA of the CDR3: TGTGCCGCCGGGAGGGGGCAGGGGACTGAAGCTTTCTTT. Its protein product is CAAGRGQGTEAFF. This rearrangement joins TRBV10-3 to TRBJ1-1, with TRBD1 matching over 7 bases. Germline values: CDR1 ENHRY, CDR2 SYGVKD. V lost 11 bases, J lost 5 bases, and 11 bases stayed unmatched. The CDR3 consists of 13 residues.

V is TRBV7-2 and J is TRBJ2-1, with a possible D match to TRBD2 (7 bases). The germline V gene encodes CDR1 SGHTA and CDR2 FQGNSA. The V gene lost 7 bases and the J gene lost 5 bases, with 18 bases spanning the gap. This CDR3 has 15 residues. DNA of the CDR3: TGTGCCAGCACCAAAGGGGGGGGTTGGCACAATGAGCAGTTCTTC. Translated, it gives CASTKGGGWHNEQFF.

This clonotype was counted a few times. The chain employs TRBV7-2 and TRBJ2-1; D is uncertain. Germline V gene lookup returns CDR1 SGHTA and CDR2 FQGNSA. The CDR3 runs to 11 residues. The V and J ends lost 1 base and 10 bases respectively, with 5 bases between them. For the CDR3, the DNA is TGTGCCAGCAGCTTAGGTCCCGAGCAGTTCTTC. This gives the protein CASSLGPEQFF.

The chain recombines TRBV12-3 or TRBV12-4 with TRBJ1-4, with D tentatively TRBD1 (6 bases). V dropped 6 bases and J dropped 8 bases, with 19 bases sitting between them. The CDR3 has 15 amino acids. The CDR3 DNA sequence: TGTGCCAGCAGCCCTAGACAGGATAGGAGGGAAAAACTGTTTTTT. It codes for CASSPRQDRREKLFF.

The chain has TRBV12-3 or TRBV12-4 and TRBJ1-2; TRBD1 aligns across 10 bases. Trimming took 5 bases from V and 2 from J; bases not matched to a gene: 2. The length of the CDR3 is 14 residues. The CDR3 sequence: CASSGDRGNYGYTF. In DNA, the CDR3 is TGTGCCAGCAGTGGGGACAGGGGAAACTATGGCTACACCTTC.